The sequence of this TCR beta chain was determined in a study of T cell responses to AZD1222 COVID-19 vaccine. Clones were sequenced by immunoSEQ multiplex PCR, and TCRdb holds only the in-frame ones, with some missing. This sample has over 75,000 clones, with 70% to 90% found just once. V lost 3 bases and J 2 bases, leaving 10 bases between the germline ends. Germline V lookup: CDR1 GTSNPN, CDR2 SVGIG (reference sequence). The length of the CDR3 is 14 residues. V gene TRBV30 combines with J gene TRBJ1-4; maybe TRBD1 (6 bases). The specimen was peripheral blood, collected 28 days after the second AZD1222 dose. The clonotype comes from an adult who received the AZD1222 COVID-19 vaccine. The CDR3 nucleotides are TGTGCCTGGAGCACAGGGCCTACTAATGAAAAACTGTTTTTT. It translates to CAWSTGPTNEKLFF. Based on the CDR3 plus reference TRBV30 and TRBJ1-4, the full variable domain is SQTIHQWPATLVQPVGSPLSLECTVEGTSNPNLYWYRQAAGRGLQLLFYSVGIGQISSEVPQNLSASRPQDRQFILSSKKLLLSDSGFYLCAWSTGPTNEKLFFGSGTQLSVL.